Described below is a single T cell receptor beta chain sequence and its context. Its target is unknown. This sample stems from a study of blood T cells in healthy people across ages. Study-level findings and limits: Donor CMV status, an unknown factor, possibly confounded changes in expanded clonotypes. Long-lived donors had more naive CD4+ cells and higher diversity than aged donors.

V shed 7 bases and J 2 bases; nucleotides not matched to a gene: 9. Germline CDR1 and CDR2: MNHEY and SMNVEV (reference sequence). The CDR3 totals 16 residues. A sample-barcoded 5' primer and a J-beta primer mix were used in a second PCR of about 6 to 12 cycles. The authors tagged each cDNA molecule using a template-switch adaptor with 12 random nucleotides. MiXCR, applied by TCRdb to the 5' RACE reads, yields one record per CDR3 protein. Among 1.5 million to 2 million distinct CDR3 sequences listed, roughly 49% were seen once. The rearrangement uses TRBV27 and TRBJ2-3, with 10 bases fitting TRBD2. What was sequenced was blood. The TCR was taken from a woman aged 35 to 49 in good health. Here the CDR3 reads CASKAVLAGVTDTQYF. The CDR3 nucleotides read TGTGCCAGCAAGGCTGTTCTAGCGGGGGTCACAGATACGCAGTATTTT.